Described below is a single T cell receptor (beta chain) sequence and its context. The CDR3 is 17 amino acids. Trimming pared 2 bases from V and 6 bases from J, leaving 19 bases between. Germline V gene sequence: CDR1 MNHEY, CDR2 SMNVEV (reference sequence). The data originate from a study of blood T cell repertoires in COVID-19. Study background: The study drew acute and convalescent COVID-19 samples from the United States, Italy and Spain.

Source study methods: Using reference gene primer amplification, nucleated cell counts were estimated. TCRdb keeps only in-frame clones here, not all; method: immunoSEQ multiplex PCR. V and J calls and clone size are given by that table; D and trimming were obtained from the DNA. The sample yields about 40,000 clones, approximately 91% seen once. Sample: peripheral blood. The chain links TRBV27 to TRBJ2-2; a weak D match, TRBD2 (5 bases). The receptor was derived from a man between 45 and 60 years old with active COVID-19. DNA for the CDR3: TGTGCCAGCAGTTTAACTAGTGGATCAGTGATCCCCGGGGAGCTGTTTTTT. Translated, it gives CASSLTSGSVIPGELFF.